Each of the 11 T cell receptor beta chains below was sequenced from the same sample in a study of radiation and T cells in renal cell carcinoma (dated by TCRdb to about 2020). This specimen's time point label, per the study, means: blood 2 weeks post-SBRT. What the treatment or condition label conveys for this sample: 15 Gy SBRT to primary tumor, nephrectomy 4 weeks later. The library relied on the immunoSEQ multiplex PCR assay. Entries here come from immuneACCESS through TCRdb and include only in-frame sequences with V and J called. Some clones fail to appear in such tables; in the studies checked, an unresolved V gene covers under half of the shortfall, and the cause of the remainder is unknown. The sample contains roughly 75,000 clones, 82% of them found a single time. The ten largest account for approximately 5% of the sample. The material sequenced was blood, taken from a patient whose treatment included radiotherapy and nephrectomy. These receptors all stem from a man aged 55 to 70 with renal cell carcinoma.

This clone was recorded a few times. CDR3 protein: CASSTPETAQATSTDTQYF. The CDR3 bases are TGTGCCAGCAGCACCCCGGAAACGGCACAGGCGACCTCCACAGATACGCAGTATTTT. V is TRBV7-8 and J is TRBJ2-3; perhaps TRBD1 as D (5 bases). CDR1 and CDR2 (germline): SGHVS, FQNEAQ. Trimming took off 5 bases at V and 2 bases at J, with 26 bases between the two ends. The CDR3 is 19 amino acids.

The V gene is TRBV27, the J gene TRBJ2-5, with 8 positions matching TRBD1. This CDR3 is 15 amino acids long. Germline V gene lookup returns CDR1 MNHEY and CDR2 SMNVEV (reference sequence). The V gene end was trimmed by 2 bases and the J gene end by 4 bases; junction bases not matched to a gene: 6. The CDR3 loop is CASSLNLGQGETQYF. As DNA, the CDR3 is TGTGCCAGCAGTTTAAACCTCGGACAGGGAGAGACCCAGTACTTC.

The rearrangement links TRBV7-9 to TRBJ1-4; 9 bases are shared with TRBD1. J gave up 8 bases and V 6 bases, and 10 bases lay outside the gene matches. The germline CDR1 and CDR2 sequences are SEHNR and FQNEAQ (reference sequence). This CDR3 is 15 amino acids long. CDR3: CASRPPGQGGEKLFF. DNA of the CDR3: TGTGCCAGCAGGCCTCCGGGACAGGGTGGCGAAAAACTGTTTTTT.

This clone appeared a few times. The CDR3 DNA reads TGTGCCAGCATGGTCGGTAGCGGGAGGAGAGCCAAAAACATTCAGTACTTC. Its translation: CASMVGSGRRAKNIQYF. The V and J genes are TRBV2 and TRBJ2-4; 10 bases are shared with TRBD2. This CDR3 comprises 17 residues. CDR1 is SNHLY and CDR2 is FYNNEI in the germline V gene. V was pared by 7 bases and J by 0 bases, with 9 bases of the junction left unmatched.

Only a few counts were recorded for this clone. Other DNA sequences in the same sample also yield this CDR3. The gene calls are TRBV5-4 and TRBJ1-1; unclear D gene. The germline CDR1 and CDR2 sequences are SGHNT and YYREEE (reference sequence). V was pared by 0 bases and J by 0 bases, with 6 bases between. CDR3 length: 14 residues. The CDR3 is CASSLGGLNTEAFF. CDR3 bases: TGTGCCAGCAGCTTGGGAGGTTTGAACACTGAAGCTTTCTTT.

The chain carries TRBV5-1 and TRBJ2-5; TRBD2 is a possible D gene (6 bases). Germline V lookup: CDR1 SGHRS, CDR2 YFSETQ. CDR3 length: 14 amino acids. Trimming took off 4 bases at V and 3 bases at J, with 13 bases between the two ends. As DNA, the CDR3 is TGCGCCAGCAGCCTCGCCGGCGGGGAAGAGACCCAGTACTTC. Residues: CASSLAGGEETQYF.

This rearrangement joins TRBV7-9 to TRBJ2-5; 7 bases are shared with TRBD2. V gave up 4 bases and J gave up 2 bases; unmatched junction bases: 7. This CDR3 spans 15 amino acids. The germline V gene encodes CDR1 SEHNR and CDR2 FQNEAQ (reference sequence). CDR3 DNA: TGTGCCAGCAGCTCTTATCAACTAGCGCAAGAGACCCAGTACTTC. As protein: CASSSYQLAQETQYF.

The chain couples TRBV7-8 to TRBJ2-2; the D call may be TRBD1 or TRBD2 (6 bases each). Germline lookup yields CDR1 SGHVS and CDR2 FQNEAQ. V lost 5 bases to trimming and J lost 3 bases, with 13 bases between them. The CDR3 consists of 15 residues. CDR3 sequence reads: CASSPMEGDTGELFF. CDR3 in DNA: TGTGCCAGCAGCCCCATGGAGGGGGACACCGGGGAGCTGTTTTTT.

V gene TRBV23-1 combines with J gene TRBJ1-1; D ambiguous. TRBV23-1 is assigned to the ORF class and has an uncertain function. The V and J ends lost 2 bases and 7 bases respectively, with 14 bases between them. CDR3 length: 14 amino acids. Here the CDR3 DNA reads TGCGCCAGCAGTCAAAGGGTCAGGAAGGGTGAAGCTTTCTTT. Protein product: CASSQRVRKGEAFF.

The chain uses TRBV25-1 and TRBJ2-3; 10 bases line up with TRBD1. The CDR3 covers 15 residues. V dropped 5 bases and J dropped 3; count of bases not matched to a gene: 5. Germline V CDR1 and CDR2: MGHDK, SYGVNS. Here the CDR3 DNA reads TGTGCCAGCAGTCCCCGGACAGGGGGAACAGATACGCAGTATTTT. The encoded protein is CASSPRTGGTDTQYF.

This clone was seen once. The chain uses TRBV27 and TRBJ1-2, with 11 positions matching TRBD1. Germline V gene sequence: CDR1 MNHEY, CDR2 SMNVEV (reference sequence). Trimming removed 3 bases from V and 8 bases from J; junction bases left unmatched: 14. The CDR3 is made up of 17 amino acids. The CDR3 region has the DNA TGTGCCAGCAGTTTCGTCACGGACAGGGGGCGATCTGAGGGCTACACCTTC. This encodes CASSFVTDRGRSEGYTF.